This TCR beta chain originates from a study of shared clonotypes between healthy human individuals. The naive CD8 population came from CD45RO-negative cells selected for CCR7, without terminally differentiated effector memory CD45RA+ cells. TCRdb keeps only in-frame clones here, not all; method: immunoSEQ multiplex PCR. Of 600,000 or so clones in the sample, roughly 95% are singletons; the top ten hold 0.095% to 0.14%. CDR1 is MNHNY, CDR2 SVGAGI, per germline (reference sequence). Trimming removed 0 bases at V and 2 bases at J, with 10 bases between. This CDR3 region has 15 residues. The sequencing sample was made of naive CD8+ T cells sorted from blood. The gene calls are TRBV6-6 and TRBJ2-5; D gene unclear. This clonotype was sampled from a woman in her twenties or thirties in good health. CDR3 nucleotides: TGTGCCAGCAGTTACTCGCCGGTAAGGCAAGAGACCCAGTACTTC. This gives the protein CASSYSPVRQETQYF.